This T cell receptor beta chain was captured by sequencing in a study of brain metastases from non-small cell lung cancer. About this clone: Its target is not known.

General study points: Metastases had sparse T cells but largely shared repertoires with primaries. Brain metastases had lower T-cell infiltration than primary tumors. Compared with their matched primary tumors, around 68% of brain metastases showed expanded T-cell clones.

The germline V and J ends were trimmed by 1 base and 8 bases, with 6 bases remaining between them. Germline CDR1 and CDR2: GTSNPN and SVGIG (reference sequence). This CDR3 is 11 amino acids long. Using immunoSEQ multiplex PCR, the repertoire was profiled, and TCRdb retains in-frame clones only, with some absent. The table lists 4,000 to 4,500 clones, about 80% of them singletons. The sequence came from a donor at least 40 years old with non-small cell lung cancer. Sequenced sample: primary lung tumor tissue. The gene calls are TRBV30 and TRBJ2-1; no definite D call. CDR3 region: CAWSARDEQFF. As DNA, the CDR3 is TGTGCCTGGAGTGCCCGCGATGAGCAGTTCTTC. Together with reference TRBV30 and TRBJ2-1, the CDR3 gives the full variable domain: SQTIHQWPATLVQPVGSPLSLECTVEGTSNPNLYWYRQAAGRGLQLLFYSVGIGQISSEVPQNLSASRPQDRQFILSSKKLLLSDSGFYLCAWSARDEQFFGPGTRLTVL.